This T cell receptor beta chain is from a study of early T cells in non-severe SARS-CoV-2 infection. Study overall: Unsorted whole-blood RNA was sequenced in bulk, leaving chains unpaired.

Findings of the study overall: Matching results from VDJdb favored anti-spike CD8 responses, leaving private and CD4 specificities undetected.

The TCR library protocol was used to attach unique molecular identifiers. These identifiers were attached to individual cDNA molecules. Each CDR3 protein gets one entry after TCRdb re-called the 5' RACE reads with MiXCR. The sample lists some 62,000 distinct CDR3 sequences, roughly 8.8% occurring once. The V gene's germline CDR1 is SQVTM and CDR2 ANQGSEA. V lost 7 bases to trimming and J lost 2 bases, with 11 bases between them. The CDR3 spans 12 residues. This clonotype has more than one count but fewer than ten. Its antigen is as yet unknown. Sequenced sample: whole blood. The rearrangement links TRBV29-1 to TRBJ1-1, with no clear D. The clonotype was recovered from an adult who was a healthcare worker with PCR-confirmed SARS-CoV-2 infection or an uninfected control (not recorded which). Here the CDR3 DNA reads TGCAGCGCTCGCAAAGGCAACACTGAAGCTTTCTTT. It is translated as CSARKGNTEAFF.